The TCR beta chain described here comes from a study of blood T cells in healthy people across ages. Whole-study results and caveats: Nothing was known about donor CMV status, and this possibly confounded expanded clonotype changes. Among T cells, TCR beta diversity per million cells dropped roughly linearly as age rose.

Concerning this clonotype: Its specificity is unknown.

CDR3 length: 19 residues. Trimming cost V 8 bases and J 2 bases; bases outside gene matches: 15. Germline CDR1 reads KGHSH; CDR2 reads LQKENI. Through a sample-barcoded 5' primer and a J-beta primer mix, a second PCR was run for roughly 7 to 12 cycles. TCRdb re-analysed the 5' RACE reads in MiXCR, keeping a single row per CDR3 protein. The sample lists hundreds of thousands of distinct CDR3 sequences, under 35% occurring once. The sequence derives from a woman older than 75 in good health. Specimen: blood. The rearrangement links TRBV18 to TRBJ2-2, with TRBD2 matching over 12 bases. The CDR3 sequence: CASPRLAGATSYNTGELFF. CDR3 nucleotides: TGTGCCAGCCCGAGACTAGCGGGGGCGACCTCATATAACACCGGGGAGCTGTTTTTT.